The 8 T cell receptor beta chains listed next were all sequenced from one sample in a study of blood T cell repertoires in COVID-19. Using immunoSEQ multiplex PCR, the repertoire was profiled, and TCRdb retains in-frame clones only, with some absent. The sample carries roughly 130,000 clones, around four fifths recorded once. Source material: peripheral blood. These TCRs come from a man aged 40-49 years with active or convalescent COVID-19.

The chain uses TRBV12-5 and TRBJ2-2; no firm D call. The germline V gene encodes CDR1 LGHNT and CDR2 FRNRAP. The CDR3 runs to 12 residues. The V end was cut by 6 bases, the J end by 7 bases, with 9 bases between. CDR3 amino acids: CASGMAVGELFF. CDR3 nucleotides: TGTGCTAGTGGGATGGCGGTCGGGGAGCTGTTTTTT.

This clone was seen more than once but under ten times. This sequence joins TRBV11-2 and TRBJ1-4; D may be TRBD1 (5 bases). CDR1 and CDR2 (germline): SGHAT, FQNNGV. The CDR3 loop spans 14 amino acids. The ends were cut back, 1 base at V and 8 bases at J, with 11 bases in the middle. The CDR3 region has the DNA TGTGCCAGCAGCTTAGCGGCAGGGTCCGAAAAACTGTTTTTT. This codes for CASSLAAGSEKLFF.

The CDR3 DNA follows: TGCGCCAGCAGCCGGGGGACTAGCGGGGAATTTGGGACCCAGTACTTC. Its protein is CASSRGTSGEFGTQYF. V gene TRBV5-1 combines with J gene TRBJ2-5, with 13 bases identical to TRBD2. The CDR3 is made up of 16 amino acids. Germline CDR1 reads SGHRS; CDR2 reads YFSETQ. J was trimmed by 7 bases and V by 4 bases; bases with no gene match: 10. Full variable domain (missing parts from reference TRBV5-1 and TRBJ2-5): KAGVTQTPRYLIKTRGQQVTLSCSPISGHRSVSWYQQTPGQGLQFLFEYFSETQRNKGNFPGRFSGRQFSNSRSEMNVSTLELGDSALYLCASSRGTSGEFGTQYFGPGTRLLVL.

The rearrangement links TRBV7-2 to TRBJ2-1, with D uncertain. The V end was cut by 7 bases, the J end by 1 base, with 11 bases between. CDR1 and CDR2 from the germline V gene are SGHTA and FQGNSA. The CDR3 contains 14 residues. CDR3 coding DNA: TGTGCCAGCACCCCCGGTCCGTCCTACAATGAGCAGTTCTTC. Protein: CASTPGPSYNEQFF. Drawing the rest from reference TRBV7-2 and TRBJ2-1, the complete variable domain is GAGVSQSPSNKVTEKGKDVELRCDPISGHTALYWYRQSLGQGLEFLIYFQGNSAPDKSGLPSDRFSAERTGGSVSTLTIQRTQQEDSAVYLCASTPGPSYNEQFFGPGTRLTVL.

The rearrangement uses TRBV19 and TRBJ2-5, with D perhaps TRBD1 (6 bases). The CDR3 totals 14 residues. From germline, CDR1 is LNHDA and CDR2 SQIVND (reference sequence). Trimming shortened V by 4 bases and J by 2 bases, and 11 bases separated the two germline ends. The CDR3 spells CASSTQTGQETQYF. CDR3 in DNA: TGTGCCAGTAGTACCCAGACAGGTCAAGAGACCCAGTACTTC.

The chain joins TRBV6-5 to TRBJ1-4; tentative D call: TRBD1 (5 bases). From germline, CDR1 is MNHEY and CDR2 SVGAGI. V lost 6 bases to trimming and J lost 4 bases, with 9 bases between them. This CDR3 contains 13 residues. The CDR3 region has the DNA TGTGCCAGCAGACGTGACAGTAATGAAAAACTGTTTTTT. Protein product: CASRRDSNEKLFF.

This chain links TRBV11-3 with TRBJ2-1; tentatively, D is TRBD1 (5 bases). Trimming removed 1 base from V and 1 base from J, with 8 bases in between. Germline V lookup: CDR1 SGHNT, CDR2 YENEEA. This CDR3 is 15 amino acids long. The CDR3 protein is CASSLGGASYNEQFF. The CDR3 DNA sequence: TGTGCCAGCAGCTTAGGGGGCGCGTCCTACAATGAGCAGTTCTTC.

The chain is built from TRBV6-1 and TRBJ2-5; weak D call: TRBD1 (6 bases). With 2 bases removed from V and 4 bases from J, the gap between germline ends came to 17 bases. Germline V lookup: CDR1 MNHNS, CDR2 SASEGT. The CDR3 length is 16 residues. The CDR3 DNA sequence: TGTGCCAGCAGTGAATCGCTAGGGGGAATTGGAGAGACCCAGTACTTC. This translates into CASSESLGGIGETQYF.